Presented here are 20 T cell receptor beta chains from one specimen sequenced in a study of T cells in Graves' hyperthyroidism and ophthalmopathy. RNA transcripts gave rise to amplified TCR beta CDR3 regions. During a first-round RT-PCR of the TCR CDR3, the HTBI primer set was used. In TCRdb, the multiplex PCR reads were re-called with MiXCR into one record per CDR3 protein. The sample lists 490,000 or so distinct CDR3 sequences, roughly 22% occurring once. Sequenced sample: blood. The receptors stem from a woman in her 70s with Graves' ophthalmopathy.

This clonotype was counted at least ten times. The rearrangement joins TRBV28 to TRBJ2-7; TRBD1 agrees at 9 bases. Germline V lookup: CDR1 MDHEN, CDR2 SYDVKM. The CDR3 has 14 amino acids. The trim removed 4 bases at V and 4 bases at J, leaving 5 bases unmatched. Here the CDR3 DNA reads TGTGCCAGCAGTTCGTTCGGGACAGGGTACGAGCAGTACTTC. Translated, it gives CASSSFGTGYEQYF. The variable domain in full, with the rest retrieved from reference TRBV28 and TRBJ2-7, is DVKVTQSSRYLVKRTGEKVFLECVQDMDHENMFWYRQDPGLGLRLIYFSYDVKMKEKGDIPEGYSVSREKKERFSLILESASTNQTSMYLCASSSFGTGYEQYFGPGTRLTVT.

In this sample, this clonotype turned up many times. The rearrangement joins TRBV3-1 to TRBJ2-7; tentative D call: TRBD2 (5 bases). This CDR3 is built from 13 residues. Germline V gene sequence: CDR1 LGHDT, CDR2 YNNKEL (reference sequence). V was clipped by 1 base and J by 9 bases, with 13 bases between them. Here the CDR3 reads CASSQVDSSPQYF. The CDR3 nucleotides read TGTGCCAGCAGCCAAGTGGACTCGTCTCCGCAGTACTTC.

The table lists this clonotype with a few counts. The gene calls are TRBV9 and TRBJ1-1; 9 nucleotides agree with TRBD1. CDR1 SGDLS and CDR2 YYNGEE come from the germline V gene. V lost 0 bases and J lost 7; bases outside the gene matches: 4. The CDR3 runs to 14 residues. The CDR3 spells CASSVVWGQGEAFF. In nucleotides, the CDR3 is TGTGCCAGCAGCGTAGTTTGGGGACAGGGTGAAGCTTTCTTT.

CDR3: CAISQGLVSSYEQYF. CDR3 bases: TGTGCCATCAGCCAGGGACTAGTGAGTTCCTACGAGCAGTACTTC. The chain uses TRBV10-3 and TRBJ2-7, with 8 positions matching TRBD2. V shed 6 bases and J 1 base; nucleotides not matched to a gene: 8. The CDR3 runs 15 residues. From germline, CDR1 is ENHRY and CDR2 SYGVKD.

This clonotype was detected a few times. The rearrangement links TRBV18 to TRBJ1-1, with D perhaps matching TRBD1 (6 bases). From germline, CDR1 is KGHSH and CDR2 LQKENI. This CDR3 spans 14 amino acids. Trimming took off 4 bases at V and 0 bases at J, with 9 bases between the two ends. CDR3 in amino acids: CASSRGALNTEAFF. The CDR3 DNA reads TGTGCCAGCTCACGGGGGGCCCTGAACACTGAAGCTTTCTTT. Filled out from reference TRBV18 and TRBJ1-1, the complete variable domain reads NAGVMQNPRHLVRRRGQEARLRCSPMKGHSHVYWYRQLPEEGLKFMVYLQKENIIDESGMPKERFSAEFPKEGPSILRIQQVVRGDSAAYFCASSRGALNTEAFFGQGTRLTVV.

This clonotype was recorded a few times. V gene TRBV7-9 combines with J gene TRBJ1-6; no clear D. The CDR3 consists of 15 residues. Trimming removed 5 bases from V and 8 bases from J, with 16 bases in between. Germline V gives CDR1 SEHNR, CDR2 FQNEAQ (reference sequence). The CDR3 coding sequence is TGTGCCAGCAGCCCCGAGACGGGGTGGGATTCACCCCTCCACTTT. Amino acid sequence: CASSPETGWDSPLHF.

In its sample, this clonotype was seen a few times. The chain employs TRBV6-2 or TRBV6-3 and TRBJ2-1, with a weak D call TRBD2 (5 bases). Per the germline V gene, CDR1 is MNHEY and CDR2 is SVGEGT. This CDR3 region has 13 residues. Between the trimmed V and J ends, which lost 2 bases and 7 bases, there was a span of 9 bases. DNA of the CDR3: TGTGCCAGCAGTTACCGACGGAGGAATGAGCAGTTCTTC. Its protein product is CASSYRRRNEQFF.

The chain couples TRBV9 to TRBJ2-7; TRBD1 aligns across 10 bases. The CDR3 covers 13 residues. With 0 bases clipped from V and 6 bases from J, the junction kept 0 bases outside the gene matches. Germline CDR1 is SGDLS and CDR2 is YYNGEE. The CDR3 coding sequence is TGTGCCAGCAGCGTAGGGACAGGGGGCGAGCAGTACTTC. Protein: CASSVGTGGEQYF.

This clonotype was counted at least ten times. V and J are TRBV15 and TRBJ1-2, with D possibly TRBD1 on 5 matching bases. Germline-derived CDR1 and CDR2 are LNHNV and YYDKDF (reference sequence). V was shortened by 5 bases and J by 4 bases, with 14 bases between the two germline ends. This CDR3 contains 14 residues. In nucleotides, the CDR3 is TGTGCCACCAGCGCCCACGGGACGGTCTATGGCTACACCTTC. Translating it yields CATSAHGTVYGYTF.

This clonotype has only a few counts. The chain links TRBV27 to TRBJ2-4; D might be TRBD1 (5 bases). Deletions cut 5 bases from V and 0 bases from J, with 14 bases between. The CDR3 covers 16 residues. The germline V gene encodes CDR1 MNHEY and CDR2 SMNVEV (reference sequence). The CDR3 reads CASSTVSGKAKNIQYF. DNA for the CDR3: TGTGCCAGCAGTACGGTATCAGGGAAAGCCAAAAACATTCAGTACTTC.

This clonotype was seen at least ten times. This chain connects TRBV6-1 to TRBJ2-7; possible D gene TRBD2, 5 bases. From germline, CDR1 is MNHNS and CDR2 SASEGT. V lost 6 bases, J lost 3 bases, and 21 bases lay in between. There are 16 residues in the CDR3. CDR3 region: CASSPLLARGSYEQYF. CDR3 nucleotide sequence: TGTGCCAGCAGCCCCTTATTGGCCCGAGGGAGCTACGAGCAGTACTTC.

Many counts were recorded for this clonotype. The genes are TRBV10-3 and TRBJ2-1, with D uncertain. Trimming shortened V by 10 bases and J by 5 bases, and 12 bases separated the two germline ends. The CDR3 spans 12 residues. Looked up from germline, CDR1 is ENHRY and CDR2 is SYGVKD. The CDR3 DNA reads as TGTGCCACGGATAGCTACCACAATGAGCAGTTCTTC. Protein sequence: CATDSYHNEQFF.

This clonotype was counted at least ten times. The J gene is TRBJ2-5, the V gene TRBV11-2; no clear D. The ends were cut back, 1 base at V and 4 bases at J, with 13 bases in the middle. This CDR3 is built from 15 residues. Germline V lookup: CDR1 SGHAT, CDR2 FQNNGV. The CDR3 spells CASSLAPVPGETQYF. CDR3 nucleotides: TGTGCCAGCAGCTTAGCACCGGTCCCGGGAGAGACCCAGTACTTC.

In its sample, this clonotype was seen many times. The chain has TRBV6-1 and TRBJ2-2; D might be TRBD1 (6 bases). This CDR3 region has 14 residues. Germline V CDR1 and CDR2: MNHNS, SASEGT. The V end was cut by 6 bases, the J end by 1 base, with 9 bases between. CDR3 coding DNA: TGTGCCAGCAGCAGGGGCGTGAACACCGGGGAGCTGTTTTTT. Protein sequence: CASSRGVNTGELFF.

The chain carries TRBV6-2 or TRBV6-3 and TRBJ1-1, with D hard to call. Trimming pared 5 bases from V and 6 bases from J, leaving 16 bases between. This CDR3 contains 14 residues. The V gene's germline CDR1 is MNHEY and CDR2 SVGEGT. CDR3 sequence: CASSPRVVNAEAFF. As DNA, the CDR3 is TGTGCCAGCAGTCCCCGGGTCGTAAACGCTGAAGCTTTCTTT.

This clonotype has just a few counts. V and J are TRBV5-1 and TRBJ2-1; D is possibly TRBD1 (5 bases). With 4 bases removed from V and 3 bases from J, the gap between germline ends came to 8 bases. Germline V gene sequence: CDR1 SGHRS, CDR2 YFSETQ. The CDR3 has 13 amino acids. The CDR3 bases are TGCGCCAGCAGCAAGGACAACTACAATGAGCAGTTCTTC. Translated, it gives CASSKDNYNEQFF.

This chain joins TRBV10-1 and TRBJ2-7; no definite D call. Trimming took 3 bases from V and 1 from J, leaving 10 bases between them. The CDR3 extends over 14 amino acids. The germline gives CDR1 WNHNN, CDR2 SYGVQD (reference sequence). CDR3 sequence reads: CASSDPPNSYEQYF. The CDR3 DNA reads TGCGCCAGCAGTGACCCCCCGAATTCCTACGAGCAGTACTTC.

This clonotype showed up just a few times. The chain has TRBV9 and TRBJ2-2; a possible D gene is TRBD1 (5 bases). The V end lost 0 bases, the J end lost 2 bases, and 11 bases lay between the germline ends. CDR3 length: 16 residues. In germline, CDR1 is SGDLS, CDR2 YYNGEE. CDR3 in amino acids: CASSVGRAANTGELFF. In nucleotides, the CDR3 is TGTGCCAGCAGCGTAGGCAGGGCAGCCAACACCGGGGAGCTGTTTTTT.

The V gene is TRBV20-1, the J gene TRBJ2-1; TRBD2 aligns across 13 bases. From germline, CDR1 is DFQATT and CDR2 SNEGSKA (reference sequence). The V segment lost 3 bases and the J segment 7 bases; nucleotides outside the gene matches: 6. The CDR3 is 15 residues long. For the CDR3, the DNA is TGCAGTGCTAGCCGGACTAGCGGGAGTTATAATGAGCAGTTCTTC. It encodes CSASRTSGSYNEQFF.

The chain combines TRBV20-1 with TRBJ2-3, with no clear D. V shed 5 bases and J shed 2 bases, with 14 bases lying between them. The germline CDR1 and CDR2 sequences are DFQATT and SNEGSKA (reference sequence). This CDR3 is 14 amino acids long. This chain's CDR3 is CSAPTLRYTDTQYF. The CDR3 nucleotides are TGCAGTGCTCCCACTTTGAGGTACACAGATACGCAGTATTTT.